The 8 T cell receptor beta chains given below trace back to one sample, sequenced in a study of T cells in Graves' hyperthyroidism and ophthalmopathy. TCR beta CDR3 regions were amplified from RNA transcripts. A set of HTBI primers served as the primers for a first-round RT-PCR of the TCR CDR3. From the multiplex PCR reads, TCRdb called clonotypes with MiXCR, one entry per CDR3 protein. This sample has about 540,000 distinct CDR3 sequences, with about half found just once. Sequencing was done on a sample of peripheral blood or thyroid tissue (not recorded which). The receptor source for this set is a woman aged 18-35 years with Graves' hyperthyroidism.

This clonotype has a count of ten or more. The chain links TRBV10-3 to TRBJ1-1, with D maybe TRBD1 (5 bases). The CDR3 consists of 15 residues. Germline lookup yields CDR1 ENHRY and CDR2 SYGVKD. V was clipped by 4 bases and J by 1 base, with 13 bases between them. CDR3 sequence reads: CAISGQSSGNTEAFF. Here the CDR3 DNA reads TGTGCCATCAGTGGACAGAGTTCAGGGAACACTGAAGCTTTCTTT.

Concerning this clonotype: The final CDR3 position lacks the conserved phenylalanine or tryptophan, pointing to a likely read error. The chain links TRBV9 to TRBJ2-6; D is unresolved. The V end lost 1 base, the J end lost 0 bases, and 2 bases lay between the germline ends. This CDR3 comprises 14 residues. Per germline, CDR1 SGDLS and CDR2 YYNGEE. CDR3 sequence reads: CASSVLSGANVLTS. CDR3 nucleotides: TGTGCCAGCAGCGTACTCTCTGGGGCCAACGTCCTGACTTCC.

This clonotype was found a few times. The DNA for the CDR3 is TGTGCCAGCGTCGACATGGAACAGGGCTATGGCTACACCTTC. Translating gives CASVDMEQGYGYTF. The chain employs TRBV25-1 and TRBJ1-2, with a weak D call TRBD1 (6 bases). V was shortened by 8 bases and J by 4 bases, with 17 bases between the two germline ends. The length of the CDR3 is 14 residues. Germline lookup yields CDR1 MGHDK and CDR2 SYGVNS.

The chain's CDR3 is CASPRDSNQPQHF. In DNA, the CDR3 is TGTGCCAGCCCCCGGGATAGCAATCAGCCCCAGCATTTT. J is TRBJ1-5 and V is TRBV2, with D unclear. V was trimmed by 8 bases and J by 0 bases, leaving 8 bases between them. This CDR3 has 13 residues. The germline V gene has CDR1 SNHLY and CDR2 FYNNEI.

V usage is TRBV20-1 and J usage is TRBJ1-5; the match to TRBD1 covers 8 bases. The CDR3 totals 17 residues. The junction had 14 bases not matched to a gene; V was cut back by 4 bases and J by 3 bases. The germline V gene encodes CDR1 DFQATT and CDR2 SNEGSKA (reference sequence). This CDR3 is CSAIISNRGTTNQPQHF. The CDR3 coding sequence is TGCAGTGCTATCATCAGTAACAGGGGGACTACCAATCAGCCCCAGCATTTT.

The J gene is TRBJ2-5, the V gene TRBV24-1, with unresolved D. V dropped 5 bases and J dropped 6 bases, with 9 bases sitting between them. The CDR3 runs 12 residues. Per the germline V gene, CDR1 is KGHDR and CDR2 is SFDVKD. The CDR3 is CATSGLGQTQYF. The CDR3 DNA sequence: TGTGCCACCAGTGGCCTTGGACAGACCCAGTACTTC.

This clonotype was recorded once. The V gene is TRBV4-2, the J gene TRBJ1-3; D remains ambiguous. This CDR3 is 17 amino acids long. With 1 base removed from V and 0 bases from J, the gap between germline ends came to 13 bases. CDR1 and CDR2 (germline): LGHNA, YNFKEQ. As DNA, the CDR3 is TGTGCCAGCAGCCAAGTAGCGGGAAGCGTCTCTGGAAACACCATATATTTT. Protein sequence: CASSQVAGSVSGNTIYF.

At least ten counts were recorded for this clonotype. The rearrangement uses TRBV29-1 and TRBJ1-1; D gene unclear. V lost 1 base and J 4 bases, leaving 13 bases between the germline ends. Germline values: CDR1 SQVTM, CDR2 ANQGSEA. This CDR3 is built from 14 residues. CDR3 region: CSVEAALLGTEAFF. CDR3 nucleotides: TGCAGCGTTGAAGCGGCCCTTTTGGGCACTGAAGCTTTCTTT.